This TCR beta chain was recorded in a study of T cell repertoires in cytomegalovirus infection. As for the study in general: Indicated by public TCR beta signatures were CMV infection and matching HLA type. Study results and caveats: There were HLA-C-restricted CMV-specific TCR beta clonotypes dominating the ex vivo response. The study identified carriers of CMV plus the relevant HLA from cumulative public TCR beta family frequency.

The table lists this clonotype with a few counts. Antigen unknown. A single base separates this from a much larger clone, so it may be a read error. TCRdb ran MiXCR on the reads and lists one entry per CDR3 protein. The sample has roughly 200,000 distinct CDR3 sequences; approximately 9.6% are singletons. The CDR3 length is 13 residues. In germline, CDR1 is SGHKS, CDR2 YYEKEE (reference sequence). V lost 3 bases, J lost 1 base, and 0 bases stayed unmatched. The clonotype originates from a human donor in good health (CMV status not recorded). Some clones in this sample may be carry-over from other donors' samples. The V and J genes are TRBV5-5 and TRBJ1-1; 7 bases align to TRBD1. Source material: PBMCs. In DNA form, the CDR3 reads TGTGCCAGCAGCTGGGACAGGAACACTGAAGCTTTCTTT. Its translation: CASSWDRNTEAFF.